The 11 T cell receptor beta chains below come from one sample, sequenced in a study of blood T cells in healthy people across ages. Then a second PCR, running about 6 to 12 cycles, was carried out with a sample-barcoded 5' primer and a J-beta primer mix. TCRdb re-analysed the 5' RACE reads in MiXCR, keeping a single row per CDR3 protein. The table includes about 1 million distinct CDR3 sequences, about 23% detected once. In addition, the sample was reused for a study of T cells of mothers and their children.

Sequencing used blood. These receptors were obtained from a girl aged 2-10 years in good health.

DNA for the CDR3: TGTGCCAGCAGTCGTACGACAGGGATAGTAAACACCATATATTTT. As protein: CASSRTTGIVNTIYF. The rearrangement joins TRBV28 to TRBJ1-3; 7 positions agree with TRBD1. The V gene end was trimmed by 5 bases and the J gene end by 6 bases; junction bases not matched to a gene: 10. The CDR3 extends over 15 amino acids. Germline assignment: CDR1 MDHEN and CDR2 SYDVKM. Full variable domain (rest looked up from reference TRBV28 and TRBJ1-3): DVKVTQSSRYLVKRTGEKVFLECVQDMDHENMFWYRQDPGLGLRLIYFSYDVKMKEKGDIPEGYSVSREKKERFSLILESASTNQTSMYLCASSRTTGIVNTIYFGEGSWLTVV.

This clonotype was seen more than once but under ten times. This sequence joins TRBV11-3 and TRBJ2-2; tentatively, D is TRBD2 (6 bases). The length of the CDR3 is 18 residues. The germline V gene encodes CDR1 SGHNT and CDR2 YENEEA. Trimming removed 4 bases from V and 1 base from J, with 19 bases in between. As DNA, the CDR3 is TGTGCCAGCAGCTCCCCCGGGGCGGGGTTGCGGAACACCGGGGAGCTGTTTTTT. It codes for CASSSPGAGLRNTGELFF.

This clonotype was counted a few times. CDR3 loop: CSAPYRDRGNYGYTF. In DNA, the CDR3 is TGCAGTGCGCCTTACCGGGACAGGGGGAACTATGGCTACACCTTC. The rearrangement uses TRBV20-1 and TRBJ1-2; 11 positions match TRBD1. The CDR3 consists of 15 residues. Germline CDR1 reads DFQATT; CDR2 reads SNEGSKA (reference sequence). Trimming cost V 6 bases and J 2 bases; bases outside gene matches: 8.

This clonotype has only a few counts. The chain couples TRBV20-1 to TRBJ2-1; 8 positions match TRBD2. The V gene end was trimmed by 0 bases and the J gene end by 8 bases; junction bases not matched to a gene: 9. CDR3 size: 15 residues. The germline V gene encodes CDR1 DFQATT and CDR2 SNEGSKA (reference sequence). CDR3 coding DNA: TGCAGTGCTAGAGATCTAAAGGGACTAGGATATGAGCAGTTCTTC. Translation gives CSARDLKGLGYEQFF.

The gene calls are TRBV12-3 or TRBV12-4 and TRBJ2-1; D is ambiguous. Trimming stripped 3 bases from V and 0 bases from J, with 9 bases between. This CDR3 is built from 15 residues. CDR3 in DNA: TGTGCCAGCAGTTTCCATGGCAACTCCTACAATGAGCAGTTCTTC. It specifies CASSFHGNSYNEQFF.

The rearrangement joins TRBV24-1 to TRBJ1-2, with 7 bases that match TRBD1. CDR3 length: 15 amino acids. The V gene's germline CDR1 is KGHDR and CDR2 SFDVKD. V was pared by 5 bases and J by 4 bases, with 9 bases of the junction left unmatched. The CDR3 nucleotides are TGTGCCACCAGTGTTCCGGGACAGTCTCTCTATGGCTACACCTTC. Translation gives CATSVPGQSLYGYTF.

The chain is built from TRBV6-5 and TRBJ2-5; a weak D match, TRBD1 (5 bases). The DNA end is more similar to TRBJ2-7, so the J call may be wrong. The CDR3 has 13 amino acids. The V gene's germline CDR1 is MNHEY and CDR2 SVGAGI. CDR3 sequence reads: CASTGPSSYEQYF. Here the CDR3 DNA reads TGTGCCAGCACAGGGCCCAGCTCCTACGAGCAGTACTTC.

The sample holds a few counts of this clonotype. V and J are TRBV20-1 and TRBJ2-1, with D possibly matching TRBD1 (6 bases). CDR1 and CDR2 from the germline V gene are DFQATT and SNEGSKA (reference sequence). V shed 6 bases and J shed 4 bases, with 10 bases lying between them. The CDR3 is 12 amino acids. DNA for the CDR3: TGCAGTGCGTGGACAGCATACAATGAGCAGTTCTTC. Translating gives CSAWTAYNEQFF.

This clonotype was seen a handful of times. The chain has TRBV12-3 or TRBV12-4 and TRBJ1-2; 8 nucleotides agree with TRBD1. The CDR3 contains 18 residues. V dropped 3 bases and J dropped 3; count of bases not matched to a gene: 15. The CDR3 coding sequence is TGTGCCAGCAGTTTCTCTGTCTCCAACAGGGGGGGCGACTATGGCTACACCTTC. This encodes CASSFSVSNRGGDYGYTF.

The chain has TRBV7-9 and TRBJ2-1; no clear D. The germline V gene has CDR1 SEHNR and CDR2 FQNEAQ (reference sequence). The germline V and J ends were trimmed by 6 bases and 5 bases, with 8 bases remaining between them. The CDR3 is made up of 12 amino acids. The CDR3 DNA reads TGTGCCAGCAGATCAGGCCACAATGAGCAGTTCTTC. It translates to CASRSGHNEQFF.

CDR3 nucleotide sequence: TGCAGCGCCGGAGACAGGGGGCCAACTCAGCCCCAGCATTTT. Protein sequence: CSAGDRGPTQPQHF. The rearrangement uses TRBV29-1 and TRBJ1-5; 10 nucleotides align to TRBD1. Unmatched junction bases numbered 9, after V lost 7 bases and J lost 6 bases. CDR1 SQVTM and CDR2 ANQGSEA come from the germline V gene. The length of the CDR3 is 14 residues.